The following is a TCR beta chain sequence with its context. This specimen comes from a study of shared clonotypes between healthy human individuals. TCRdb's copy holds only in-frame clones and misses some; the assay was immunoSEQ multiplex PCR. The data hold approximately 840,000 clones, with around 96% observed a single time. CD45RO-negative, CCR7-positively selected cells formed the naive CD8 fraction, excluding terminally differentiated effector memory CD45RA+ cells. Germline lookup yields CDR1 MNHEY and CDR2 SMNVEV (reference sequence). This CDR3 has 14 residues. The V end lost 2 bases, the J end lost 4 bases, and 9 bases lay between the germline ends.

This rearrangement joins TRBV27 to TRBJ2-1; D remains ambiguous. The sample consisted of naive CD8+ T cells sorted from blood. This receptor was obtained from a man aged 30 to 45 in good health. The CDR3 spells CASSLSGDYNEQFF. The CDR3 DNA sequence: TGTGCCAGCAGTTTAAGTGGGGATTACAATGAGCAGTTCTTC.